This paragraph reports one T cell receptor (beta chain). This may arise from a read error, as a much more abundant clone is one base away. In the study's own analysis: Reference gene primer amplification yielded estimated nucleated cell counts. Method: immunoSEQ multiplex PCR; TCRdb's copy keeps in-frame clones and lacks some. D and trimming come from the DNA, and the V and J calls and clone size come from that table. This sample has roughly 170,000 clones, with around four fifths found just once. The sample comes from a study of blood T cell repertoires in COVID-19. About the research overall: The origin of the acute and convalescent COVID-19 samples was the United States, Italy and Spain.

Across 24 US areas, participants ranged in age from about 18 to 100 years. Sequenced input: PBMCs or T cells enriched from blood (not recorded which). This TCR was sampled from a woman aged 45 to 65 who had recovered from COVID-19.

This CDR3 reads CASSPDRNYGYTF. The CDR3 DNA follows: TGTGCCAGCAGCCCGGACAGGAACTATGGCTACACCTTC. The V gene is TRBV14, the J gene TRBJ1-2; 7 nucleotides line up with TRBD1. This CDR3 is built from 13 residues. V was pared by 4 bases and J by 2 bases, with 1 base of the junction left unmatched. Germline-derived CDR1 and CDR2 are SGHDN and FVKESK.